This T cell receptor beta chain was observed in a study of blood T cell repertoires in COVID-19. Looking at the study overall: Acute-phase and convalescent COVID-19 samples originated in the United States, Italy and Spain. The analysed material was cDNA or gDNA that came from T cells, B-cell-depleted T cells, or PBMCs.

In the original processing: Cell counts per sample came from amplifying reference gene primers. TCRdb's copy holds only in-frame clones and misses some; the assay was immunoSEQ multiplex PCR. D and trimming were read from the DNA, whereas the V and J calls and clone size are those reported in that table. The repertoire holds 150,000 or so clones, with 80% to 85% as singletons. The CDR3 extends over 15 amino acids. Trimming removed 4 bases from V and 6 bases from J, with 15 bases in between. Looked up from germline, CDR1 is KGHDR and CDR2 is SFDVKD. The gene calls are TRBV24-1 and TRBJ2-1; TRBD1 might be the D (5 bases). The sequencing input was peripheral blood. This receptor was identified in a woman aged 55-70 years with acute or convalescent COVID-19. The CDR3 reads CATSELDTDINEQFF. The DNA of the CDR3 is TGTGCCACCAGTGAGTTGGACACTGACATCAATGAGCAGTTCTTC.